This TCR beta chain was retrieved from a study of tumor-infiltrating lymphocytes in primary liver carcinoma. Study in general: All patients had surgically resected primary liver carcinoma. Tumor staging was T1-T3 N0M0; sizes spanned 4.2 to 10 cm across. Per sample, productive TCRbeta reads numbered roughly 3.5 to 7.13 million, similar across tissue types.

CDR3 size: 13 residues. V lost 8 bases and J 8 bases, leaving 17 bases between the germline ends. CDR1 is MNHNY and CDR2 is SVGAGI in the germline V gene (reference sequence). With a constant-region primer, TCR beta cDNA was made from around 520 ng of total RNA. Slightly modified ARM-PCR with three nested multiplex PCR rounds yielded TCR beta libraries. A C-beta reverse primer and TRBV1-TRBV30 forward primers served in each of the first two PCR rounds, at ten to eleven cycles apiece. TCRdb itself ran the multiplex PCR reads through MiXCR, one entry per CDR3 protein. The table has almost 200,000 distinct CDR3 sequences, around 60% seen once; the top ten hold roughly 7%. Researchers drew blood RNA from unsorted whole blood and extracted germline DNA as well. These patients lived with chronic HBV infection and had never been treated. This clonotype was counted between two and nine times.

This TCR derives from a woman aged 60-75 years with primary liver carcinoma and hepatitis B virus infection. This chain uses TRBV6-6 with TRBJ2-3; D is possibly TRBD1 (6 bases). Source material: peripheral blood. In DNA, the CDR3 is TGTGCCAGCGGTCAGGTCCAAGGGGGTACGCAGTATTTT. It is translated as CASGQVQGGTQYF.